Shown below are 21 T cell receptor beta chains from a single sample sequenced in a study of T cells in Graves' hyperthyroidism and ophthalmopathy (dated by TCRdb to the late 2010s). Libraries were prepared through multiplex PCR. The sequencing machine was an Illumina HiSeq 2000. The TCR beta CDR3 regions were amplified from the RNA transcripts. The TCR CDR3 was subjected to a first round of RT-PCR using the HTBI primer set and the Qiagen OneStep RT-PCR kit. TCRdb trimmed the raw reads at Q25, called clones with MiXCR and kept productive beta chains. Identical CDR3 proteins give one entry, which carries the most common genes and DNA. This sample gives under 650,000 distinct CDR3 sequences in total; around 15% of them show up just once. About 3.8% of the sample lies in the top ten. Specimen: blood. Receptor source: a woman in her twenties or thirties with Graves' hyperthyroidism.

The V call is TRBV30, the J call TRBJ2-7; 11 bases agree with TRBD2. Germline assignment: CDR1 GTSNPN and CDR2 SVGIG (reference sequence). The length of the CDR3 is 18 residues. The junction had 18 bases not matched to a gene; V was cut back by 5 bases and J by 3 bases. CDR3 in DNA: TGTGCCTGGGGCCCCATGAGTGTGACTAGCGGGAACCACTACGAGCAGTACTTC. The encoded protein is CAWGPMSVTSGNHYEQYF.

As regards this clonotype: A single base separates this from a much larger clone, so it may be a read error. V is TRBV2 and J is TRBJ2-2; a possible D gene is TRBD2 (5 bases). Germline CDR1 is SNHLY and CDR2 is FYNNEI. The CDR3 totals 17 residues. The CDR3 protein is CASRRGFGETNTGELSF. The CDR3 bases are TGTGCCAGCAGGAGAGGGTTTGGGGAAACGAACACCGGGGAGCTGTCTTTT.

This clonotype occurred many times. This chain connects TRBV28 to TRBJ2-7, with D hard to call. This CDR3 region has 12 residues. Germline loops: CDR1 MDHEN, CDR2 SYDVKM. Deletions cut 7 bases from V and 7 bases from J, with 14 bases between. CDR3 nucleotide sequence: TGTGCCAGCACCAAAAGTGGGGAAGAGCAGTACTTC. This gives the protein CASTKSGEEQYF.

The chain links TRBV29-1 to TRBJ2-7, with TRBD2 matching 14 bases. The CDR3 sequence is 14 residues long. CDR1 and CDR2 from the germline V gene are SQVTM and ANQGSEA. After removal of 7 bases from V and 9 bases from J, the junction contained 11 bases not matched to a gene. DNA of the CDR3: TGCAGCGCGAGCGGGACTAGCGGGAGTATGCGGCAGTACTTC. Translated: CSASGTSGSMRQYF.

V usage is TRBV5-6 and J usage is TRBJ2-1; 7 positions agree with TRBD2. The germline CDR1 and CDR2 sequences are SGHDT and YYEEEE. This CDR3 has 15 residues. Trimming cost V 2 bases and J 8 bases; bases outside gene matches: 10. In nucleotides, the CDR3 is TGTGCCAGCAGCTTTACTGGCGCGGGAGTGGATGAGCAGTTCTTC. Amino acid sequence: CASSFTGAGVDEQFF.

The sample holds many counts of this clonotype. This chain uses TRBV18 with TRBJ2-1, with TRBD2 matching 15 bases. With V trimmed by 0 bases and J by 8 bases, 2 bases remained unmatched. CDR1 is KGHSH and CDR2 is LQKENI in the germline V gene. The CDR3 sequence is 16 residues long. The CDR3 DNA follows: TGTGCCAGCTCACCACCGGGACTAGCGGGAGGTTATGAGCAGTTCTTC. Encoded protein: CASSPPGLAGGYEQFF.

The gene calls are TRBV10-3 and TRBJ2-3; the match to TRBD2 covers 10 bases. Trimming cost V 5 bases and J 2 bases; bases outside gene matches: 4. CDR1 and CDR2 (germline): ENHRY, SYGVKD. CDR3 length: 15 amino acids. CDR3 region: CAISWTSGLTDTQYF. In nucleotides, the CDR3 is TGTGCCATCAGTTGGACTAGCGGCCTCACAGATACGCAGTATTTT.

Many counts were recorded for this clonotype. The V and J genes are TRBV28 and TRBJ2-3; no firm D call. Germline lookup yields CDR1 MDHEN and CDR2 SYDVKM. The CDR3 length is 11 residues. The V and J ends lost 2 bases and 6 bases respectively, with 3 bases between them. The CDR3 DNA sequence: TGTGCCAGCAGTTTAGTGGATACGCAGTATTTT. Its translation is CASSLVDTQYF. The entire variable domain, with the rest obtained from reference TRBV28 and TRBJ2-3, is as follows: DVKVTQSSRYLVKRTGEKVFLECVQDMDHENMFWYRQDPGLGLRLIYFSYDVKMKEKGDIPEGYSVSREKKERFSLILESASTNQTSMYLCASSLVDTQYFGPGTRLTVL.

The sample holds many counts of this clonotype. The chain employs TRBV11-3 and TRBJ2-5, with 12 bases aligning to TRBD2. Trimming cost V 4 bases and J 0 bases; bases outside gene matches: 3. Germline CDR1 reads SGHNT; CDR2 reads YENEEA. There are 16 residues in the CDR3. The CDR3 here is CASSYRTSGDQETQYF. CDR3 sequence (DNA): TGTGCCAGCAGCTATCGGACTAGCGGGGACCAAGAGACCCAGTACTTC.

This clonotype has only a few counts. The chain employs TRBV19 and TRBJ1-4; D may be TRBD1 (5 bases). V shed 5 bases and J shed 5 bases, with 18 bases lying between them. CDR3 length: 16 amino acids. Germline V gene data show CDR1 as LNHDA and CDR2 as SQIVND (reference sequence). CDR3 loop: CASSPPPGTGNEKLFF. The CDR3 DNA reads TGTGCCAGTAGTCCCCCCCCCGGGACTGGAAATGAAAAACTGTTTTTT.

This clonotype was seen many times. V usage is TRBV12-3 or TRBV12-4 and J usage is TRBJ2-3; TRBD2 agrees at 14 bases. The CDR3 loop spans 18 amino acids. V shed 0 bases and J 5 bases; nucleotides not matched to a gene: 7. CDR3 residues: CASSLAHGTSGRRDTQYF. DNA for the CDR3: TGTGCCAGCAGTTTAGCGCACGGGACTAGCGGGAGAAGAGATACGCAGTATTTT.

This chain links TRBV9 with TRBJ2-7; TRBD2 is a possible D gene (6 bases). This CDR3 has 14 amino acids. Germline V gene sequence: CDR1 SGDLS, CDR2 YYNGEE. The ends were cut back, 6 bases at V and 2 bases at J, with 15 bases in the middle. The CDR3 protein is CASTPGTGPYEQYF. As DNA, the CDR3 is TGTGCCAGCACCCCCGGGACTGGACCCTACGAGCAGTACTTC.

This clonotype was found many times. This chain uses TRBV11-2 with TRBJ2-1; TRBD2 is a possible D gene (5 bases). CDR3 size: 15 residues. In germline, CDR1 is SGHAT, CDR2 FQNNGV. Trimming took off 2 bases at V and 5 bases at J, with 13 bases between the two ends. The chain's CDR3 is CASSLRFGEDNEQFF. The DNA of the CDR3 is TGTGCCAGCAGCTTAAGGTTCGGGGAAGACAATGAGCAGTTCTTC.

This clonotype has at least ten counts. V is TRBV12-5 and J is TRBJ2-1; 9 bases are a match to TRBD1. The CDR3 has 15 residues. Trimming cost V 2 bases and J 7 bases; bases outside gene matches: 6. The germline V gene has CDR1 LGHNT and CDR2 FRNRAP. The CDR3 region has the DNA TGTGCTAGTGGTTTGACAGGGGGCGGGAAAAATGAGCAGTTCTTC. It codes for CASGLTGGGKNEQFF.

This clonotype was seen only a few times. This chain connects TRBV28 to TRBJ1-1; maybe TRBD1 (5 bases). CDR1 MDHEN and CDR2 SYDVKM come from the germline V gene. V was shortened by 8 bases and J by 3 bases, with 13 bases between the two germline ends. The CDR3 is 13 amino acids. CDR3 in DNA: TGTGCCAGCCAGGGTTGGGTGGACACTGAAGCTTTCTTT. Protein sequence: CASQGWVDTEAFF.

The sample holds many counts of this clonotype. The V gene is TRBV30, the J gene TRBJ2-3, with D unresolved. This CDR3 is 14 amino acids long. CDR1 is GTSNPN, CDR2 SVGIG, per germline (reference sequence). V lost 2 bases and J lost 2, with 11 bases in between. The CDR3 reads CAWSKDSPTDTQYF. The CDR3 nucleotides read TGTGCCTGGAGTAAGGATTCCCCCACAGATACGCAGTATTTT.

This clonotype was seen ten or more times. The chain recombines TRBV20-1 with TRBJ2-3; 11 bases are a match to TRBD2. Trimming cost V 0 bases and J 0 bases; bases outside gene matches: 17. The germline gives CDR1 DFQATT, CDR2 SNEGSKA (reference sequence). This CDR3 region has 21 residues. This CDR3 is CSARDRVVAGGPPYSTDTQYF. The CDR3 nucleotides read TGCAGTGCTAGAGATCGGGTGGTAGCGGGAGGGCCTCCCTATAGCACAGATACGCAGTATTTT.

This clonotype was seen only a few times. V and J are TRBV5-1 and TRBJ2-5; D unclear. V lost 4 bases and J 2 bases, leaving 9 bases between the germline ends. CDR1 and CDR2 (germline): SGHRS, YFSETQ. CDR3 length: 13 amino acids. The CDR3 DNA sequence: TGCGCCAGCAGCCCGAGATTTCAAGAGACCCAGTACTTC. This translates into CASSPRFQETQYF. Full variable domain (rest looked up from reference TRBV5-1 and TRBJ2-5): KAGVTQTPRYLIKTRGQQVTLSCSPISGHRSVSWYQQTPGQGLQFLFEYFSETQRNKGNFPGRFSGRQFSNSRSEMNVSTLELGDSALYLCASSPRFQETQYFGPGTRLLVL.

The table lists this clonotype with many counts. V gene TRBV7-8 combines with J gene TRBJ2-7, with 14 bases lining up with TRBD2. V shed 1 base and J 0 bases; nucleotides not matched to a gene: 2. Looked up from germline, CDR1 is SGHVS and CDR2 is FQNEAQ. The length of the CDR3 is 17 residues. This CDR3 is CASSLGLAGGLSYEQYF. The CDR3 DNA reads as TGTGCCAGCAGCTTAGGACTAGCGGGAGGGCTCTCCTACGAGCAGTACTTC.

The chain carries TRBV29-1 and TRBJ2-1; the match to TRBD1 covers 8 bases. CDR1 and CDR2 (germline): SQVTM, ANQGSEA. The V gene end was trimmed by 0 bases and the J gene end by 6 bases; junction bases not matched to a gene: 4. The CDR3 runs to 14 residues. The CDR3 DNA is TGCAGCGTTGAAGAAGGACAGGGAGGCAATGAGCAGTTCTTC. This sequence encodes CSVEEGQGGNEQFF.

The chain links TRBV20-1 to TRBJ2-7; D gene ambiguous. Germline V gives CDR1 DFQATT, CDR2 SNEGSKA (reference sequence). CDR3 length: 12 residues. Trimming pared 6 bases from V and 7 bases from J, leaving 16 bases between. The CDR3 DNA sequence: TGCAGTGCCCGCAGCCCATCCGGGGAGCAGTACTTC. It encodes CSARSPSGEQYF.